What follows are 9 T cell receptor beta chains derived from one specimen sequenced in a study of response to subunit inactivated influenza vaccine. TCRdb reanalysed the RT-PCR reads using MiXCR and keeps one entry per CDR3 protein. The sample shows around 570,000 distinct CDR3 sequences, approximately 7.7% of them seen only once. The material sequenced was PBMCs from blood, taken roughly 24 months after vaccination. The receptors shown here come from a man aged 50 to 75 who received an inactivated influenza vaccine.

This clonotype was counted ten times or more. The rearrangement uses TRBV7-9 and TRBJ2-1, with 12 bases that match TRBD2. The CDR3 has 18 amino acids. The V segment lost 5 bases and the J segment 1 base; nucleotides outside the gene matches: 9. Germline CDR1 SEHNR, CDR2 FQNEAQ (reference sequence). DNA for the CDR3: TGTGCCAGCAGCCTGAGGACTAGCGGGAAGTTGTCCTACAATGAGCAGTTCTTC. It yields the protein CASSLRTSGKLSYNEQFF.

The chain couples TRBV9 to TRBJ2-5; 7 bases align to TRBD2. From germline, CDR1 is SGDLS and CDR2 YYNGEE. V trimming: 2 bases; J trimming: 7 bases; junction bases outside the gene matches: 5. The length of the CDR3 is 13 residues. CDR3 residues: CASSVGTTGTQYF. CDR3 in DNA: TGTGCCAGCAGCGTCGGGACTACCGGGACCCAGTACTTC.

This clonotype was observed a few times. This chain links TRBV29-1 with TRBJ2-5; 11 bases agree with TRBD2. The CDR3 runs 15 residues. Germline V CDR1 and CDR2: SQVTM, ANQGSEA. The junction had 8 bases not matched to a gene; V was cut back by 3 bases and J by 5 bases. The CDR3 DNA is TGCAGCGTTGAGGCTAGCGGGGGGAAATCGGAGACCCAGTACTTC. It is translated as CSVEASGGKSETQYF.

This clonotype has more than one count but fewer than ten. The chain couples TRBV6-2 or TRBV6-3 to TRBJ1-5; D remains ambiguous. Trimming took 4 bases from V and 3 from J, leaving 10 bases between them. Germline assignment: CDR1 MNHEY and CDR2 SVGEGT. The CDR3 is made up of 14 amino acids. This CDR3 reads CASSLVGPNQPQHF. The DNA for the CDR3 is TGTGCCAGCAGTTTAGTAGGACCCAATCAGCCCCAGCATTTT.

The V gene is TRBV12-3 or TRBV12-4, the J gene TRBJ2-3; 9 bases map to TRBD2. This CDR3 is 14 amino acids long. Trimming took 6 bases from V and 3 from J; bases not matched to a gene: 4. This chain's CDR3 is CASRNSGRTDTQYF. In DNA, the CDR3 is TGTGCCAGCAGGAATAGCGGGAGAACAGATACGCAGTATTTT.

The chain recombines TRBV28 with TRBJ2-3; 16 bases are shared with TRBD2. Germline V gene lookup returns CDR1 MDHEN and CDR2 SYDVKM. J was trimmed by 4 bases and V by 4 bases; bases with no gene match: 14. This CDR3 comprises 20 residues. The DNA for the CDR3 is TGTGCCAGCAGTTCCACGAATGACCCGGGACTAGCGGGGGGGGCAGATACGCAGTATTTT. It codes for CASSSTNDPGLAGGADTQYF.

This clonotype was detected ten times or more. V usage is TRBV7-9 and J usage is TRBJ2-7, with TRBD1 as a possible D gene (6 bases). The ends were cut back, 5 bases at V and 0 bases at J, with 8 bases in the middle. The CDR3 covers 13 residues. Germline loops: CDR1 SEHNR, CDR2 FQNEAQ (reference sequence). CDR3 nucleotides: TGTGCCAGCAGCCGGGACAACTCCTACGAGCAGTACTTC. It specifies CASSRDNSYEQYF.

This clonotype was counted a few times. The gene calls are TRBV29-1 and TRBJ1-5; 9 bases fit TRBD1. This CDR3 region has 15 residues. After removal of 6 bases from V and 1 base from J, the junction contained 7 bases not matched to a gene. Per germline, CDR1 SQVTM and CDR2 ANQGSEA. The chain's CDR3 is CSVAQGAGSNQPQHF. In DNA form, the CDR3 reads TGCAGCGTCGCACAGGGGGCAGGGAGCAATCAGCCCCAGCATTTT.

This clonotype showed up many times. This chain uses TRBV18 with TRBJ2-2; perhaps TRBD2 as D (6 bases). This CDR3 is 15 amino acids long. Germline V gene sequence: CDR1 KGHSH, CDR2 LQKENI. The germline V and J ends were trimmed by 4 bases and 2 bases, with 11 bases remaining between them. The CDR3 DNA follows: TGTGCCAGCTCACAGGGAGGTCTCAACACCGGGGAGCTGTTTTTT. Its translation is CASSQGGLNTGELFF.